This T cell receptor (beta chain) was found in a study of Ad26.COV2.S vaccination and SARS-CoV-2 variants. Treatment denoted: 15 to 20 received Ad26.COV2.S at low or high dose, single or two shots; several received placebo; per-sample allocation not given. Samples came from day 63 after the first vaccine or placebo injection. Data came from immunoSEQ multiplex PCR; TCRdb stores just in-frame clones and leaves some out. Of roughly 400,000 clones in the sample, approximately 92% were seen once. This CDR3 is 18 amino acids long. V lost 5 bases, J lost 0 bases, and 13 bases stayed unmatched. CDR1 and CDR2 from the germline V gene are SEHNR and FQNEAQ (reference sequence).

The chain carries TRBV7-9 and TRBJ1-5; 7 nucleotides agree with TRBD1. Sample: peripheral blood, taken in a trial of Ad26.COV2.S vaccine versus placebo. The sequence came from a person between 18 and 60 years old who received the Ad26.COV2.S COVID-19 vaccine or a placebo. CDR3 region: CASSKTGSPGYSNQPQHF. In DNA, the CDR3 is TGTGCCAGCAGCAAGACAGGGTCACCCGGTTATAGCAATCAGCCCCAGCATTTT.